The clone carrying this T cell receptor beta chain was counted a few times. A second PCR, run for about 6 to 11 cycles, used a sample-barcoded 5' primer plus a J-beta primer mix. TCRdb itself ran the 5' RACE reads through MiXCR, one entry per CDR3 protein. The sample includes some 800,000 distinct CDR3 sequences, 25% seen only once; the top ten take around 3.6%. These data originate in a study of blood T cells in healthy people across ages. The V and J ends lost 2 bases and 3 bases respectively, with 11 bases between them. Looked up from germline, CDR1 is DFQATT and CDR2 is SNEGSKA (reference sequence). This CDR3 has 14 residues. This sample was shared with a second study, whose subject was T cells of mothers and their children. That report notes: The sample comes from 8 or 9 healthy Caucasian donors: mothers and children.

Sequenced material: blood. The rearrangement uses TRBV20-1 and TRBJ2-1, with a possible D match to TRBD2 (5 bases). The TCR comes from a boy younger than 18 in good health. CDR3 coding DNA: TGCAGTGCTAGACAACTAGAGGGCTACAATGAGCAGTTCTTC. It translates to CSARQLEGYNEQFF.